One and the same sample provided the 20 T cell receptor beta chains below, sequenced in a study of blood T cell repertoires in COVID-19. Profiling relied on immunoSEQ multiplex PCR, and the TCRdb table lists in-frame clones only, not all of them. Of around 440,000 clones listed, 88% are singletons. The sequencing input was peripheral blood. These receptor sequences come from a woman in her forties or fifties with COVID-19, enrolled during active disease.

This rearrangement joins TRBV25-1 to TRBJ2-1; 8 bases match TRBD2. CDR3 size: 14 residues. Germline V gene sequence: CDR1 MGHDK, CDR2 SYGVNS. With 4 bases clipped from V and 7 bases from J, the junction kept 6 bases outside the gene matches. As DNA, the CDR3 is TGTGCCAGCAGTGCGATAGCGGGGAGGAATGAGCAGTTCTTC. It yields the protein CASSAIAGRNEQFF.

The sample holds a few counts of this clone. The DNA of the CDR3 is TGTGCCAGCAGCTCCGACCCGGGACAGGGGGCGAAGGGTCAGCCCCAGCATTTT. It translates to CASSSDPGQGAKGQPQHF. The genes are TRBV5-5 and TRBJ1-5; 12 bases map to TRBD1. V shed 3 bases, J shed 6 bases, and the junction held 13 bases outside the gene matches. The length of the CDR3 is 18 residues. The germline V gene has CDR1 SGHKS and CDR2 YYEKEE (reference sequence).

The chain links TRBV9 to TRBJ2-2; tentative D call: TRBD1 (8 bases). Per the germline V gene, CDR1 is SGDLS and CDR2 is YYNGEE. V was trimmed by 4 bases and J by 6 bases, leaving 16 bases between them. This CDR3 is built from 15 residues. Here the CDR3 DNA reads TGTGCCAGCAGCACGCGACAGGGGAGGGCCGGGGAGCTGTTTTTT. Its protein is CASSTRQGRAGELFF.

This chain joins TRBV9 and TRBJ2-7; D possibly corresponds to TRBD1 (6 bases). This CDR3 has 13 amino acids. CDR1 SGDLS and CDR2 YYNGEE come from the germline V gene. Deletions cut 2 bases from V and 3 bases from J, with 9 bases between. This CDR3 is CASSVGQHYEQYF. The CDR3 DNA follows: TGTGCCAGCAGCGTTGGACAGCACTACGAGCAGTACTTC.

This rearrangement joins TRBV7-2 to TRBJ1-2; the D is unclear. The CDR3 runs to 15 residues. V lost 5 bases, J lost 4 bases, and 17 bases lay in between. The germline gives CDR1 SGHTA, CDR2 FQGNSA. The CDR3 protein is CASSPEDARLYGYTF. The CDR3 DNA reads as TGTGCCAGCAGCCCAGAAGACGCGAGGCTCTATGGCTACACCTTC.

The rearrangement links TRBV10-3 to TRBJ1-5; the D is unclear. Germline V gives CDR1 ENHRY, CDR2 SYGVKD. This CDR3 has 18 residues. V was shortened by 3 bases and J by 2 bases, with 20 bases between the two germline ends. The CDR3 DNA follows: TGTGCCATCAGTGAAGGGCGGGCCTTTTCTTGGGGCAATCAGCCCCAGCATTTT. Translating it yields CAISEGRAFSWGNQPQHF.

The chain carries TRBV6-5 and TRBJ1-1; 8 bases are a match to TRBD1. The germline V gene encodes CDR1 MNHEY and CDR2 SVGAGI. With V trimmed by 0 bases and J by 5 bases, 5 bases remained unmatched. This CDR3 has 15 amino acids. The CDR3 nucleotides read TGTGCCAGCAGTTACTCGACAGGGGTTAGGACTGAAGCTTTCTTT. It yields the protein CASSYSTGVRTEAFF.

Points on this clone: The sample carries other DNA sequences with the same CDR3. This chain uses TRBV6-5 with TRBJ1-1; unclear D gene. Trimming cost V 7 bases and J 0 bases, with 3 bases left between them. Per germline, CDR1 MNHEY and CDR2 SVGAGI. This CDR3 comprises 11 residues. The CDR3 sequence is CASTLNTEAFF. The CDR3 DNA is TGTGCCAGCACCTTGAACACTGAAGCTTTCTTT.

This clone was seen a single time. The chain couples TRBV5-1 to TRBJ1-2; D is unresolved. Germline V gene data show CDR1 as SGHRS and CDR2 as YFSETQ. The CDR3 contains 15 residues. V was clipped by 0 bases and J by 9 bases, with 18 bases between them. The CDR3 bases are TGCGCCAGCAGCTTGGAAGGCGGATCTTTATGGAGCTACACCTTC. Amino acids: CASSLEGGSLWSYTF.

The chain carries TRBV10-1 and TRBJ2-1; 7 bases align to TRBD1. With V trimmed by 6 bases and J by 10 bases, 9 bases remained unmatched. The germline V gene has CDR1 WNHNN and CDR2 SYGVQD (reference sequence). This CDR3 comprises 13 residues. CDR3 nucleotide sequence: TGCGCCAGCAGCACGGACAGGAGCAACGAGCAGTTCTTC. This translates into CASSTDRSNEQFF.

The gene calls are TRBV5-4 and TRBJ2-7; 10 nucleotides align to TRBD2. Germline loops: CDR1 SGHNT, CDR2 YYREEE (reference sequence). The CDR3 runs to 14 residues. The V and J ends lost 4 bases and 4 bases, in that order; junction bases with no gene match: 5. The CDR3 DNA reads TGTGCCAGCAGCCCAGCGGGGGGGCTTTACGAGCAGTACTTC. Its protein product is CASSPAGGLYEQYF.

This chain joins TRBV3-1 (or the pseudogene TRBV3-2) and TRBJ1-5; 9 bases are shared with TRBD1. The germline V gene has CDR1 LGHDT and CDR2 YNNKEL (reference sequence). V lost 4 bases, J lost 4 bases, and 5 bases stayed unmatched. This CDR3 is built from 15 residues. For the CDR3, the DNA is TGTGCCAGCAGCCGTTCCGGGACAGGGAATCAGCCCCAGCATTTT. Its protein is CASSRSGTGNQPQHF.

This chain joins TRBV29-1 and TRBJ2-4; D is possibly TRBD1 (6 bases). This CDR3 contains 14 residues. Germline CDR1 reads SQVTM; CDR2 reads ANQGSEA. V lost 3 bases and J lost 7, with 16 bases in between. The DNA for the CDR3 is TGCAGCGTTGAGCCTTACAGGGAGAACAACATTCAGTACTTC. This sequence encodes CSVEPYRENNIQYF.

The chain joins TRBV6-1 to TRBJ2-3; TRBD2 matches at 10 bases. The ends lost 4 bases at V and 5 bases at J; junction bases unmatched: 9. Germline CDR1 MNHNS, CDR2 SASEGT. The CDR3 has 16 residues. CDR3 sequence (DNA): TGTGCCAGCAGTGTATTAGCGGGGGGTGGTAGAGATACGCAGTATTTT. The encoded protein is CASSVLAGGGRDTQYF.

J is TRBJ1-2 and V is TRBV5-1, with 11 nucleotides matching TRBD1. Per germline, CDR1 SGHRS and CDR2 YFSETQ. This CDR3 contains 15 residues. J lost 4 bases, V lost 1 base, and 3 bases had no gene match. DNA of the CDR3: TGCGCCAGCAGCTTGCAGGGACAGGGGGGCTATGGCTACACCTTC. Translated: CASSLQGQGGYGYTF. The whole variable domain, remainder taken from reference TRBV5-1 and TRBJ1-2, is KAGVTQTPRYLIKTRGQQVTLSCSPISGHRSVSWYQQTPGQGLQFLFEYFSETQRNKGNFPGRFSGRQFSNSRSEMNVSTLELGDSALYLCASSLQGQGGYGYTFGSGTRLTVV.

V and J are TRBV5-4 and TRBJ2-6, with D tentatively TRBD2 (5 bases). CDR1 SGHNT and CDR2 YYREEE come from the germline V gene (reference sequence). This CDR3 has 16 residues. V shed 6 bases and J shed 4 bases, with 17 bases lying between them. CDR3 bases: TGTGCCAGCATAGGAGGTAGGACGATCGGGGCCAACGTCCTGACTTTC. Translating it yields CASIGGRTIGANVLTF.

V usage is TRBV4-1 and J usage is TRBJ2-7, with TRBD1 matching 8 bases. J was trimmed by 5 bases and V by 3 bases; bases with no gene match: 12. The CDR3 has 16 amino acids. Germline lookup yields CDR1 MGHRA and CDR2 YSYEKL. The CDR3 nucleotides are TGCGCCAGCAGCCACCCTCAGGACAGGGATGAGAACGAGCAGTACTTC. It is translated as CASSHPQDRDENEQYF.

This chain links TRBV5-4 with TRBJ1-4, with a tentative D call TRBD1 (6 bases). With 1 base removed from V and 3 bases from J, the gap between germline ends came to 10 bases. This CDR3 comprises 15 residues. Germline V gene lookup returns CDR1 SGHNT and CDR2 YYREEE (reference sequence). In DNA form, the CDR3 reads TGTGCCAGCAGCTTGTTGGGGGCGCCTAATGAAAAACTGTTTTTT. Translation gives CASSLLGAPNEKLFF.

The chain is built from TRBV11-1 and TRBJ2-7; TRBD2 aligns across 9 bases. CDR3 length equals 16 residues. V was pared by 8 bases and J by 5 bases, with 16 bases of the junction left unmatched. In germline, CDR1 is SGHAT, CDR2 FQDESV (reference sequence). The CDR3 loop reads CASGRTGTSLLNEQYF. The CDR3 DNA reads as TGTGCCAGCGGACGTACCGGGACTAGCCTCTTGAACGAGCAGTACTTC. Using reference TRBV11-1 and TRBJ2-7 for the parts outside the CDR3, the full variable domain is EAEVAQSPRYKITEKSQAVAFWCDPISGHATLYWYRQILGQGPELLVQFQDESVVDDSQLPKDRFSAERLKGVDSTLKIQPAELGDSAMYLCASGRTGTSLLNEQYFGPGTRLTVT.

The chain recombines TRBV3-1 (or the pseudogene TRBV3-2) with TRBJ1-6, with no clear D. The V end was cut by 3 bases, the J end by 10 bases, with 19 bases between. Germline V lookup: CDR1 LGHDT, CDR2 YNNKEL (reference sequence). The CDR3 spans 16 residues. CDR3 residues: CASSHLPREEKSPLHF. DNA for the CDR3: TGTGCCAGCAGCCACTTACCCCGGGAGGAGAAATCACCCCTCCACTTT.